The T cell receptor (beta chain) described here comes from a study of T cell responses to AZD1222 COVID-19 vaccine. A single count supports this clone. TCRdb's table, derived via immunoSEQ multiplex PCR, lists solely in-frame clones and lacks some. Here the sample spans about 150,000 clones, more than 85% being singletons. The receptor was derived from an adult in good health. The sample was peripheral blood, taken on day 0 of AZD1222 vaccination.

CDR3 region: CASRVAAGITGELFF. Here the CDR3 DNA reads TGTGCCAGTAGAGTAGCGGCAGGAATTACCGGGGAGCTGTTTTTT. V is TRBV19 and J is TRBJ2-2, with D possibly matching TRBD2 (6 bases). Between the trimmed V and J ends, which lost 6 bases and 5 bases, there was a span of 16 bases. The CDR3 consists of 15 residues. Germline V CDR1 and CDR2: LNHDA, SQIVND (reference sequence).